This TCR beta chain was recovered during a study of cytomegalovirus exposure and HLA in healthy donors. The protocol was immunoSEQ multiplex PCR, while the TCRdb copy is restricted to in-frame clones and leaves out a portion. The table lists 250,000 to 350,000 clones, approximately 86% of them singletons, with 0.9% to 1% in the top ten. The V gene end was trimmed by 3 bases and the J gene end by 0 bases; junction bases not matched to a gene: 6. In germline, CDR1 is SGHDT, CDR2 YYEEEE. The CDR3 contains 16 residues. Regarding this clone: Its target is unknown.

Findings and caveats of the study: Most observed TCR sequences were rare, whereas some public TCRs were detected in many donors.

The chain is built from TRBV5-6 and TRBJ1-2, with 9 bases fitting TRBD1. The material sequenced was PBMCs. The origin of this receptor is a man aged 25-40 years in good health and CMV-seronegative. The CDR3 region is CASSSGQGKTNYGYTF. CDR3 bases: TGTGCCAGCAGCTCGGGACAGGGAAAAACTAACTATGGCTACACCTTC.